This T cell receptor beta chain came from a study of T cells after yellow fever vaccination. On the study more broadly: Preparation of fractions with low cell numbers was performed using SMART-Seq v4 Ultra Low Input.

5'RACE template switching produced TCR cDNA carrying a universal primer site and UMIs. Via MiXCR, TCRdb re-called the 5' RACE reads, giving one row per CDR3 protein. Of approximately 580,000 distinct CDR3 sequences in the sample, less than 20% were seen once. This clonotype was picked up a small number of times. The J segment lost 0 bases and the V segment lost 5 bases, leaving 11 bases of the junction unmatched. CDR1 and CDR2 (germline): SGHVS, FNYEAQ. The CDR3 extends over 18 amino acids. The sequenced sample was PBMCs, obtained 5 days after the first yellow fever vaccination. The TCR sequence derives from a young man who received the YFV17D yellow fever vaccine. The rearrangement uses TRBV7-6 and TRBJ2-5, with 11 bases identical to TRBD2. CDR3 bases: TGTGCCAGCAGCAATAGGGCTAGCGGGGGGCTGTACCAAGAGACCCAGTACTTC. This encodes CASSNRASGGLYQETQYF.